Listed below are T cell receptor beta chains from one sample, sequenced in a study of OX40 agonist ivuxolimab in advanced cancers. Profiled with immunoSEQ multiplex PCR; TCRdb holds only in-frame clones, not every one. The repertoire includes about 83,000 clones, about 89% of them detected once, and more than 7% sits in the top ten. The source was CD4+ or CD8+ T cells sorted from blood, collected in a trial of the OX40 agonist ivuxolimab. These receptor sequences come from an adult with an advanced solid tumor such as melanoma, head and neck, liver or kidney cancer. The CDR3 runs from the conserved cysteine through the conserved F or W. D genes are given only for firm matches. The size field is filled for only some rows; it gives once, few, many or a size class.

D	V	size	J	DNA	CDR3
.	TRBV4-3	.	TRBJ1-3	TGCGCCAGCAGCCAACGGTGGGGGGGGGACTCTGGAAACACCATATATTTT	CASSQRWGGDSGNTIYF
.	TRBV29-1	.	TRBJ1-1	TGCAGCGTTGAAGATGTGGGCAGGGGTTATACTGAAGCTTTCTTT	CSVEDVGRGYTEAFF
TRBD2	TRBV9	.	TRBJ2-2	TGTGCCAGCAGCCCCTATGGACTAGCGGCAGAACAAACCGGGGAGCTGTTTTTT	CASSPYGLAAEQTGELFF
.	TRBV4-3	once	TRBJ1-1	TGCGCCAGCAGCCAAGATTCGGGGGAGCTTACTGAAGCTTTCTTT	CASSQDSGELTEAFF
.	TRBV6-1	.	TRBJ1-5	TGTGCCAGCAGTGACACAGATTGGGAAAGCAATCAGCCCCAGCATTTT	CASSDTDWESNQPQHF
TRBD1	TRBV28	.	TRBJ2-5	TGTGCCAGTAGACAGACCGGGGACAGGGGTGAGACCCAGTACTTC	CASRQTGDRGETQYF
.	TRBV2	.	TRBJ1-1	TGTGCCAGCAGTGATACTATGAACACTGAAGCTTTCTTT	CASSDTMNTEAFF
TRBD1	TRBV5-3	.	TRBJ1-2	TGTGCCAGAAGCTTTGATATTCGGGAGACAGGGTCTTCCGACGGTTATGGCTACACCTTC	CARSFDIRETGSSDGYGYTF
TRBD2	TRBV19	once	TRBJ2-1	TGTGCCAGTAGTATAGGGGGTAGCGGGAGCTCCTACAATGAGCAGTTCTTC	CASSIGGSGSSYNEQFF
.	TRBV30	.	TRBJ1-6	TGTGCCTGGAGCGGGGACATCCTCAACACCGGTCGTTCACCCCTCCACTTT	CAWSGDILNTGRSPLHF
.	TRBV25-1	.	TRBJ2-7	TGTGCCAGCAGTTGGGAGAGCGAGCAGTACTTC	CASSWESEQYF
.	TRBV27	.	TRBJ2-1	TGTGCCAGCAGCGGGGCATTTGAGCAGTTCTTC	CASSGAFEQFF
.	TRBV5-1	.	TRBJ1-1	TGCGCCAGCAGCGCCTGGGGGGCGAATATGAACACTGAAGCTTTCTTT	CASSAWGANMNTEAFF
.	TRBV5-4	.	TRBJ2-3	TGTGCCAGCAGCTTGACCCCGGGCAGAACAGATACGCAGTATTTT	CASSLTPGRTDTQYF
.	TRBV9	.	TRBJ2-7	TGTGCCAGCAGCCGGGACGGTTTAAGCTCCTACGAGCAGTACTTC	CASSRDGLSSYEQYF
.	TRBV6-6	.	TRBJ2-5	TGTGCCAGCCAAAGTCCAGAGCAAGAGACCCAGTACTTC	CASQSPEQETQYF
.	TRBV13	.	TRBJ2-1	TGTGCCAGCAGCTTTACCTCCGACAATGAGCAGTTCTTC	CASSFTSDNEQFF
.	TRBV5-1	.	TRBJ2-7	TGCGCCAGCAGCTTCTCCTACGAGCAGTACTTC	CASSFSYEQYF
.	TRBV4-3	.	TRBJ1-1	TGCGCCAGCAGCCAAGTGGGGAATCCTGAAGCTTTCTTT	CASSQVGNPEAFF
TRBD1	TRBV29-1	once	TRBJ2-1	TGCAGCGTTGATACCGGGACAGGTTACAATGAGCAGTTCTTC	CSVDTGTGYNEQFF
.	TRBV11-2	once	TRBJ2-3	TGTGCCAGCAGCCCTAATACGTATACGCAGTATTTT	CASSPNTYTQYF
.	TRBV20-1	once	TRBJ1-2	TGCAGTGCTCCAGGGGGCTACACCTTC	CSAPGGYTF
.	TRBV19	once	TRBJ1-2	TGTGCCAGTAGTCTCCACTACGTCTCGAGCTATGGCTACACCTTC	CASSLHYVSSYGYTF
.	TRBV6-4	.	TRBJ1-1	TGTGCCAGCAGTGATCAGGGAACTTCTGCAGCTTTCTTT	CASSDQGTSAAFF
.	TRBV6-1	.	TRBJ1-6	TGTGCCAGCGGGTGGAGCTCCTATAATTCACCCCTCCACTTT	CASGWSSYNSPLHF
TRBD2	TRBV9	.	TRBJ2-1	TGTGCCAGCAGCGGCACCGGGACTAGGGGGGCTTTAGGGGTGAATGAGCAGTTCTTC	CASSGTGTRGALGVNEQFF
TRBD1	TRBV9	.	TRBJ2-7	TGTGCCAGCAGCCCTTCCACAGGGGGCTACGAGCAGTACTTC	CASSPSTGGYEQYF
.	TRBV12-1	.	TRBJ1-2	TGTGCCAGCAGCGACCCAGCCTTTTTTAGGGAAATCTACACCTTC	CASSDPAFFREIYTF
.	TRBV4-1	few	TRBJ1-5	TGCGCCAGCAGCCAAGAAGAGGCTCAGCCCCAGCATTTT	CASSQEEAQPQHF
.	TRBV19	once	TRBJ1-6	TGTGCCAGTAGTATAGTGGCAGGGAATTCACCCCTCCACTTT	CASSIVAGNSPLHF
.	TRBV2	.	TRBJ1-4	TGTGCCAGCAGCCGCTACGGCGAAAAACTGTTTTTT	CASSRYGEKLFF
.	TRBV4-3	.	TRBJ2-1	TGCGCCAGCAGCCAAGGCTTAGGGGACAATGAGCAGTTCTTC	CASSQGLGDNEQFF
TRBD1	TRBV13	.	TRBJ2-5	TGTGCCAGCAGCTCGACAGGGGAAGCCTACCAAGAGACCCAGTACTTC	CASSSTGEAYQETQYF
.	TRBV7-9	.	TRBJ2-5	TGTGCCAGCAGACGAGCTAACGGGCCATGGCCGCAAGAGACCCAGTACTTC	CASRRANGPWPQETQYF
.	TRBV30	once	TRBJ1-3	TGTGCCTGGAGTGCAGCAGGCGCTGGAAACACCATATATTTT	CAWSAAGAGNTIYF
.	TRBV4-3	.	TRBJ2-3	TGCGCCAGCAGCTCAACCCCAGCAGACTCATACACAGATACGCAGTATTTT	CASSSTPADSYTDTQYF
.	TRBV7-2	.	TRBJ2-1	TGTGCCAGCAGCTTCGCCGCGGACTACCTCAATGAGCAGTTCTTC	CASSFAADYLNEQFF
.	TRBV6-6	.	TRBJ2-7	TGTGCCAGCAGTTACTCGTATGGGCCCGAGCAGTACTTC	CASSYSYGPEQYF